The present T cell receptor (beta chain) was sequenced within a study of T cells in Graves' hyperthyroidism and ophthalmopathy. In the study overall: The authors collected peripheral blood at initial diagnosis, before any treatment.

Uncontrolled infections, other autoimmune diseases, pregnancy or lactation led to exclusion of patients. Isolation of PBMCs was performed on around 10 ml fresh peripheral blood. Amplification targeted TCR beta CDR3 regions from RNA transcripts. HTBI primers were employed in a first-round RT-PCR of the TCR CDR3. TCRdb reprocessed the multiplex PCR reads with MiXCR, giving one entry per CDR3 protein. The table lists hundreds of thousands of distinct CDR3 sequences, roughly 15% of them singletons. This clonotype was seen ten or more times. CDR3 size: 16 residues. With 6 bases removed from V and 3 bases from J, the gap between germline ends came to 19 bases.

Sequencing was done on a sample of blood. This sequence joins TRBV12-3 or TRBV12-4 and TRBJ2-3; no firm D call. The clonotype originates from a woman aged 40 to 49 with Graves' ophthalmopathy. CDR3 in amino acids: CASRPGRAIFTDTQYF. Written as DNA, the CDR3 is TGTGCCAGCAGGCCCGGGCGAGCCATATTTACAGATACGCAGTATTTT.